The T cell receptor beta chain under discussion was sequenced for a study of blood T cell repertoires in COVID-19. Study background: Specimens from acute and convalescent COVID-19 originated in the United States, Italy and Spain. The cDNA or gDNA used as material had been derived from T cells, B-cell-depleted T cells, or PBMCs.

In the original analysis: Nucleated cell counts were estimated from reference gene primer amplification. Measured with immunoSEQ multiplex PCR; TCRdb has only the in-frame clones, and not every one. That table gives V, J and clone size, and the DNA gave D and trimming. The sample shows 200,000 to 250,000 clones, around 84% of them seen only once. Trimming stripped 0 bases from V and 3 bases from J, with 12 bases between. Germline V gene lookup returns CDR1 KGHSH and CDR2 LQKENI. This CDR3 is 16 amino acids long. The origin of this receptor is a man aged 30 to 39 with active or convalescent COVID-19. Sequenced input: peripheral blood. The chain uses TRBV18 and TRBJ2-1; D not certain. CDR3 in amino acids: CASSPPEFLLYNEQFF. The CDR3 nucleotides read TGTGCCAGCTCACCACCAGAGTTCCTCCTCTACAATGAGCAGTTCTTC.